This TCR beta chain was sequenced for a study of blood T cells in healthy people across ages. Study results and limitations: Greater diversity and more naive CD4+ cells were seen in long-lived donors than in aged donors.

Trimming stripped 4 bases from V and 4 bases from J, with 18 bases between. The CDR3 totals 15 residues. Germline lookup yields CDR1 SQVTM and CDR2 ANQGSEA. This clonotype was found a few times. Its antigen remains unidentified. Then a second PCR, running roughly 7 to 11 cycles, was carried out with a sample-barcoded 5' primer and a J-beta primer mix. Sequencing of every sample gave 2.5 million or more CDR3-containing paired-end reads. TCRdb fed the 5' RACE reads into MiXCR, producing one record per CDR3 protein. The repertoire consists of roughly 1,100,000 distinct CDR3 sequences, with approximately 25% occurring once and the leading ten covering approximately 0.75%. This same sample was also part of a study on T cells of mothers and their children.

The rearrangement links TRBV29-1 to TRBJ2-3; maybe TRBD1 (5 bases). Sequencing input: blood. This receptor was identified in a girl aged 2-10 years in good health. In nucleotides, the CDR3 is TGCAGCGTTGGAAGGGCCAGGGCTGGTGCAGATACGCAGTATTTT. It yields the protein CSVGRARAGADTQYF.